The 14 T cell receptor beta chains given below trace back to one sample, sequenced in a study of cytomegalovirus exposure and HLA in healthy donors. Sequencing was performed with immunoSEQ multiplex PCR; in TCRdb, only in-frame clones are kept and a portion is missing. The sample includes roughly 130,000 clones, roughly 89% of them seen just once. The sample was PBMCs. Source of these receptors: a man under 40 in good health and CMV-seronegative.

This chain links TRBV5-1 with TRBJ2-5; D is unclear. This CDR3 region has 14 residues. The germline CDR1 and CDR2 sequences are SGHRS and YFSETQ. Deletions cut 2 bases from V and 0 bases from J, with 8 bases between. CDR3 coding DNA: TGCGCCAGCAGCTTTAATCCCGACCAAGAGACCCAGTACTTC. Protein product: CASSFNPDQETQYF.

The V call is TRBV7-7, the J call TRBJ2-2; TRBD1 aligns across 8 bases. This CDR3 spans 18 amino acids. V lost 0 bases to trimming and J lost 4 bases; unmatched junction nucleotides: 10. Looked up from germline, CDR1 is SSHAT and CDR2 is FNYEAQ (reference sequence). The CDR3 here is CASSLARQGAGGTGELFF. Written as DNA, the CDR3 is TGTGCCAGCAGCTTAGCGCGGCAGGGGGCCGGTGGCACCGGGGAGCTGTTTTTT.

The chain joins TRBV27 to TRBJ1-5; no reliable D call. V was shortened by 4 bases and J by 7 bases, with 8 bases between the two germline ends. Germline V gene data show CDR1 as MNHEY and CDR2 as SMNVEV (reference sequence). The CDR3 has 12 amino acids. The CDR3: CASSSGGQPQHF. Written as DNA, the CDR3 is TGTGCCAGCAGTTCCGGAGGGCAGCCCCAGCATTTT.

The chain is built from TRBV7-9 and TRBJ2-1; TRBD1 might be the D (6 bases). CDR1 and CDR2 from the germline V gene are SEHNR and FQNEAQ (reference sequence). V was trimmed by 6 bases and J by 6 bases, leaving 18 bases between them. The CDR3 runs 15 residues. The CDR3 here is CASSSNPGHGNEQFF. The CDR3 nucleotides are TGTGCCAGCAGTTCCAACCCGGGACACGGCAATGAGCAGTTCTTC.

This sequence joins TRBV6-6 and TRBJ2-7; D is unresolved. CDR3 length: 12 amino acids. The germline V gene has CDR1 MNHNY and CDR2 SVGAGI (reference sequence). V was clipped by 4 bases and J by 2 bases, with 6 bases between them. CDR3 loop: CASSSGPYEQYF. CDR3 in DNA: TGTGCCAGCAGTTCGGGTCCCTACGAGCAGTACTTC.

The CDR3 sequence: CASSLAPSGFGNEQFF. Written as DNA, the CDR3 is TGTGCCAGCAGCTTAGCACCGTCCGGGTTTGGCAATGAGCAGTTCTTC. The chain has TRBV11-2 and TRBJ2-1; D is ambiguous. This CDR3 has 16 residues. The V gene's germline CDR1 is SGHAT and CDR2 FQNNGV. V dropped 1 base and J dropped 6 bases, with 16 bases sitting between them.

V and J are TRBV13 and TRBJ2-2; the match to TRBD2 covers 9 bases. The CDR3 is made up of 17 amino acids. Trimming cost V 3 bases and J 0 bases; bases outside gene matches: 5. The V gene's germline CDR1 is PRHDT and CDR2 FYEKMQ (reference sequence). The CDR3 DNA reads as TGTGCCAGCAGCTTTCTCCTAGCGGGGACGAACACCGGGGAGCTGTTTTTT. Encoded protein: CASSFLLAGTNTGELFF.

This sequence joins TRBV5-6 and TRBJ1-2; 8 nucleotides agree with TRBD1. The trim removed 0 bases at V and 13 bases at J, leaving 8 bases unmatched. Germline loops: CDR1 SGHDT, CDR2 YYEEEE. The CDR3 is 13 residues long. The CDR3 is CASSLDRSGGTTF. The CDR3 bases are TGTGCCAGCAGCTTGGATCGGTCAGGGGGCACCACCTTC.

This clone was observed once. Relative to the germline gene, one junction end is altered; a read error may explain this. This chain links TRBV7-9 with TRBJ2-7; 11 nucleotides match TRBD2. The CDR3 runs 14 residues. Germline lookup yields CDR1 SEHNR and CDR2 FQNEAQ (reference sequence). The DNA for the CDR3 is TGTGCCAGCAGCTTAACCCTAGCGGGGGGTCAACTAGTTTTC. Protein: CASSLTLAGGQLVF.

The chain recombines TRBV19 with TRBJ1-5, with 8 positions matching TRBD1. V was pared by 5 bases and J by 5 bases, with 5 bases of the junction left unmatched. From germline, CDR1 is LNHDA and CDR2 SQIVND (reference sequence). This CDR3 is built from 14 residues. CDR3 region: CASSVTGGDQPQHF. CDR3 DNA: TGTGCCAGTAGTGTTACAGGGGGGGATCAGCCCCAGCATTTT.

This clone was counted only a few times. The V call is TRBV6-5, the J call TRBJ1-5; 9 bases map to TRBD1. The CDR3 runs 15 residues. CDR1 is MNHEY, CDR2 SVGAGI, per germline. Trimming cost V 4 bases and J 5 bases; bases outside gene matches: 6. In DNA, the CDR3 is TGTGCCAGCAGTTTAACAGGGGGCACGGATCAGCCCCAGCATTTT. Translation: CASSLTGGTDQPQHF.

The CDR3 loop reads CATSRDGQGWTDTQYF. DNA for the CDR3: TGTGCCACCAGCAGAGATGGACAGGGATGGACAGATACGCAGTATTTT. The V and J genes are TRBV15 and TRBJ2-3; 8 nucleotides line up with TRBD1. Losses at the gene ends were 0 bases for V and 3 bases for J; bases not matched to a gene: 5. The CDR3 runs to 16 residues. Per germline, CDR1 LNHNV and CDR2 YYDKDF (reference sequence).

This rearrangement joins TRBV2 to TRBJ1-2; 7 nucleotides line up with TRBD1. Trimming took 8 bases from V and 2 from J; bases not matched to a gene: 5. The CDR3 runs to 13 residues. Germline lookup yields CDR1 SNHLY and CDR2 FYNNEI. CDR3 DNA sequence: TGTGCCAGCGAGGGGACAGAGAACTATGGCTACACCTTC. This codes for CASEGTENYGYTF.

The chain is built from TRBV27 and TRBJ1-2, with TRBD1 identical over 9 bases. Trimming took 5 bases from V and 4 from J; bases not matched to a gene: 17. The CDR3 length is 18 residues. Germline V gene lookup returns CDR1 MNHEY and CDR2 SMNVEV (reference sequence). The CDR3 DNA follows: TGTGCCAGCAGTCCCCGTTTCAGCCGGACAGGGGTTATCTATGGCTACACCTTC. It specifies CASSPRFSRTGVIYGYTF.